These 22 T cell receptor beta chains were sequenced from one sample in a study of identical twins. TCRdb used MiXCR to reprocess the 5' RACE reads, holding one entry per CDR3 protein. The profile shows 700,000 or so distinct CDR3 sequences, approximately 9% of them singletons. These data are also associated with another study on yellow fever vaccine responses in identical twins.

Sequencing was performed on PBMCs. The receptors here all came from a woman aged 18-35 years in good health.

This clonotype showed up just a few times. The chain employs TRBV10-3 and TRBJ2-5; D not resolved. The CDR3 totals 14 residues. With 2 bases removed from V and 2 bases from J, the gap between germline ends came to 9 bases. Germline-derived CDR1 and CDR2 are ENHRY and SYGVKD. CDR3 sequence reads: CAISERAPQETQYF. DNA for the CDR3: TGTGCCATCAGTGAGAGGGCACCTCAAGAGACCCAGTACTTC.

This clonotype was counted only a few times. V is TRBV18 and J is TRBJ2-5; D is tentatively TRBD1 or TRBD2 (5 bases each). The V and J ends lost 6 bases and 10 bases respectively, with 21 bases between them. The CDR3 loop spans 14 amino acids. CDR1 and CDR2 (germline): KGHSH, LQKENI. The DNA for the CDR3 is TGTGCCAGCTCTCTTGGCATCGGGGCAGAGGTCCAGTACTTC. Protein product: CASSLGIGAEVQYF.

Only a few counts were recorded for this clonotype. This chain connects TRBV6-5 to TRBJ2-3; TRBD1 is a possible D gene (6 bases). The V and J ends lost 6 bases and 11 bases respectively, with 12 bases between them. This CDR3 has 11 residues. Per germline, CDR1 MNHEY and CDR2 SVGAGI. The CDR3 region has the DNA TGTGCCAGCAGCTCCGGGACACGGCAGTATTTT. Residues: CASSSGTRQYF.

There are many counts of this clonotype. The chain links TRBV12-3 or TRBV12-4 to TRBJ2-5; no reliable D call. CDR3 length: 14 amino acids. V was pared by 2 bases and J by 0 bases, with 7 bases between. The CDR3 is CASSLNSNQETQYF. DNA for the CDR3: TGTGCCAGCAGTTTAAACAGCAACCAAGAGACCCAGTACTTC.

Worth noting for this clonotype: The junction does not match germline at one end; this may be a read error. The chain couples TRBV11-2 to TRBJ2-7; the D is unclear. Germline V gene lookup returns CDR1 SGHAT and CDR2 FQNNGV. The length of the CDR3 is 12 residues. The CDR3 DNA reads TGTGCCAGCATCTTATTCGACATTGAGCAGTACTTC. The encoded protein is CASILFDIEQYF.

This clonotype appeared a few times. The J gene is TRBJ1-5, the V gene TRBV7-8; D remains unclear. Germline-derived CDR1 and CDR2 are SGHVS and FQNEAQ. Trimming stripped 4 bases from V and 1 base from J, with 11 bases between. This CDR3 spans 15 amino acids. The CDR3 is CASSSAGRSNQPQHF. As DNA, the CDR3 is TGTGCCAGCAGCTCGGCAGGACGGAGCAATCAGCCCCAGCATTTT. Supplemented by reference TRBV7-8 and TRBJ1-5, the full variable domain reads GAGVSQSPRYKVAKRGQDVALRCDPISGHVSLFWYQQALGQGPEFLTYFQNEAQLDKSGLPSDRFFAERPEGSVSTLKIQRTQQEDSAVYLCASSSAGRSNQPQHFGDGTRLSIL.

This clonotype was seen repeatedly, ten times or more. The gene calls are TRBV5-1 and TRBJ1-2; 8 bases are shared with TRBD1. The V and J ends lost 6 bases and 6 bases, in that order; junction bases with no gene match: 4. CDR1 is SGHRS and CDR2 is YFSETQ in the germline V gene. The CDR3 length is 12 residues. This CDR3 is CASTQGADGYTF. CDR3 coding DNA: TGCGCCAGCACCCAGGGGGCGGATGGCTACACCTTC. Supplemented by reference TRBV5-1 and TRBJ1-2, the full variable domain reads KAGVTQTPRYLIKTRGQQVTLSCSPISGHRSVSWYQQTPGQGLQFLFEYFSETQRNKGNFPGRFSGRQFSNSRSEMNVSTLELGDSALYLCASTQGADGYTFGSGTRLTVV.

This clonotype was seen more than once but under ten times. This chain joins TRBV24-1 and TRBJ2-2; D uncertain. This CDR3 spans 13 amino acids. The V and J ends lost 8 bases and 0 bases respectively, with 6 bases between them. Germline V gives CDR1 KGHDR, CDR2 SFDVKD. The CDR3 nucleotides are TGTGCCACCACGGCATCGAACACCGGGGAGCTGTTTTTT. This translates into CATTASNTGELFF.

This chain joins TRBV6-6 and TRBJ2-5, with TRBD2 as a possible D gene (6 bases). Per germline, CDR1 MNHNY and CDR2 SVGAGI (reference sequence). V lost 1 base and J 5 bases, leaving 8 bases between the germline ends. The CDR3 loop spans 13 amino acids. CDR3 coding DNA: TGTGCCAGCAGTTACTGGGGGGAGGAGACCCAGTACTTC. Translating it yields CASSYWGEETQYF.

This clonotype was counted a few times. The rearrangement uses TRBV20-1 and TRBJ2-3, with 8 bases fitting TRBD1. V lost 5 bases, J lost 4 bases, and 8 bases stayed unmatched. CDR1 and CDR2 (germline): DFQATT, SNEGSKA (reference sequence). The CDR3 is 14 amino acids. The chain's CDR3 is CSAQDRVNADTQYF. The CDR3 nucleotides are TGCAGTGCTCAGGACAGGGTGAACGCAGATACGCAGTATTTT.

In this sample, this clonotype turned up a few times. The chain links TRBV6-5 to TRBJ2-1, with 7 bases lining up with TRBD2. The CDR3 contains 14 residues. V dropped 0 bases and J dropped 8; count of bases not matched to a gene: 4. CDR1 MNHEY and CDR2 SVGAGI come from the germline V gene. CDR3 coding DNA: TGTGCCAGCAGTTACTCCACGGGGAGGGATGAGCAGTTCTTC. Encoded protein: CASSYSTGRDEQFF.

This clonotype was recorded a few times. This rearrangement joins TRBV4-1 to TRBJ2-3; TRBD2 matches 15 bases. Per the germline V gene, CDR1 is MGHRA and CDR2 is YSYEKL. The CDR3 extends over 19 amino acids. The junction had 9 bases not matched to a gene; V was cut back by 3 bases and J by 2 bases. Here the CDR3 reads CASSHHTGLAGGLTDTQYF. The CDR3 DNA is TGCGCCAGCAGCCATCATACGGGACTAGCGGGAGGTCTCACAGATACGCAGTATTTT.

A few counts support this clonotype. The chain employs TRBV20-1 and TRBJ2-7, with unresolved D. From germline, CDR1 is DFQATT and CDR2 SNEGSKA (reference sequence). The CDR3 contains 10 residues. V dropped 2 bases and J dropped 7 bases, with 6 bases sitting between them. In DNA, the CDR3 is TGCAGTGCTAGACTTCGGGAGCAGTACTTC. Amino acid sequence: CSARLREQYF.

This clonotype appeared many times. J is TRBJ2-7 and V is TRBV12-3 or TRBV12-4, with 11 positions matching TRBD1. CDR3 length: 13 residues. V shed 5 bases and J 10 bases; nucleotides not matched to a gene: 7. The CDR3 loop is CASSPGQGEDQYF. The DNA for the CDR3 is TGTGCCAGCAGTCCGGGACAGGGGGAAGATCAGTACTTC.

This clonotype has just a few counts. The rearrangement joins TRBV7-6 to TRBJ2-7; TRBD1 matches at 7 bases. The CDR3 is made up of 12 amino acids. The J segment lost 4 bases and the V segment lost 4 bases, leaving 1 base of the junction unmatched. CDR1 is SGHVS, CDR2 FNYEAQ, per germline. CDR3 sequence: CASSSGQYEQYF. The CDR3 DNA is TGTGCCAGCAGCTCGGGACAGTACGAGCAGTACTTC.

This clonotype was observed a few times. The CDR3, as DNA: TGTGCCAGCGGCCGGACAGGGGGCATCGAGACCCAGTACTTC. It codes for CASGRTGGIETQYF. The genes are TRBV5-6 and TRBJ2-5; TRBD1 matches 11 bases. Germline V gene sequence: CDR1 SGHDT, CDR2 YYEEEE. Germline trimming cut 7 bases from V and 5 bases from J; bases unmatched to any gene: 7. CDR3 length: 14 amino acids. The variable domain in full, with the rest retrieved from reference TRBV5-6 and TRBJ2-5, is DAGVTQSPTHLIKTRGQQVTLRCSPKSGHDTVSWYQQALGQGPQFIFQYYEEEERQRGNFPDRFSGHQFPNYSSELNVNALLLGDSALYLCASGRTGGIETQYFGPGTRLLVL.

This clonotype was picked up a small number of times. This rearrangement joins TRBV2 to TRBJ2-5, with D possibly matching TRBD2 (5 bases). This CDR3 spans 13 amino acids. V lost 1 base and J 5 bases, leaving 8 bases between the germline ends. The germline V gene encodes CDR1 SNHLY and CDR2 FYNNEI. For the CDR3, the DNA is TGTGCCAGCAGTGAAGACCGGGGTGAGACCCAGTACTTC. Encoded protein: CASSEDRGETQYF. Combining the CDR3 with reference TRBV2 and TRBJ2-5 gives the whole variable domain EPEVTQTPSHQVTQMGQEVILRCVPISNHLYFYWYRQILGQKVEFLVSFYNNEISEKSEIFDDQFSVERPDGSNFTLKIRSTKLEDSAMYFCASSEDRGETQYFGPGTRLLVL.

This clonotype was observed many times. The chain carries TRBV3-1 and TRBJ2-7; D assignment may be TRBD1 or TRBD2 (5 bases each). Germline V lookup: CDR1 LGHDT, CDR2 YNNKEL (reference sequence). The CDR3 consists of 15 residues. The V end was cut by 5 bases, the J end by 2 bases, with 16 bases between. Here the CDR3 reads CASSYRSGGAYEQYF. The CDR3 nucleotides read TGTGCCAGCAGCTACCGGAGTGGGGGAGCCTACGAGCAGTACTTC.

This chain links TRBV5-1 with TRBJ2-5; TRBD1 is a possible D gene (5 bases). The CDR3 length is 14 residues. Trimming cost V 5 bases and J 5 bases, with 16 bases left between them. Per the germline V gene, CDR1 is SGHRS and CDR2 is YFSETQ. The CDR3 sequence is CASRGEQDWETQYF. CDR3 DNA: TGCGCCAGCAGAGGAGAACAGGATTGGGAGACCCAGTACTTC.

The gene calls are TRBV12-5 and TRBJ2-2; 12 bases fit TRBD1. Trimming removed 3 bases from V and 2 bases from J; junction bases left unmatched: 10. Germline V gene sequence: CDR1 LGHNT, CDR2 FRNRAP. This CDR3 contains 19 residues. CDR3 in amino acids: CASGFIRDRGRDNTGELFF. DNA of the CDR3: TGTGCTAGTGGTTTTATCCGGGACAGGGGGCGCGACAACACCGGGGAGCTGTTTTTT.

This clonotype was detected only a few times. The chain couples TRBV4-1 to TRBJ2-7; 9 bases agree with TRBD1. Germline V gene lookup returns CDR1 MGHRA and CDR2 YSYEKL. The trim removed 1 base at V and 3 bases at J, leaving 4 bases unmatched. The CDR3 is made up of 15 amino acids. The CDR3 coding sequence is TGCGCCAGCAGCCAAGGAGACAGGGGGAACTACGAGCAGTACTTC. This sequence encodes CASSQGDRGNYEQYF.

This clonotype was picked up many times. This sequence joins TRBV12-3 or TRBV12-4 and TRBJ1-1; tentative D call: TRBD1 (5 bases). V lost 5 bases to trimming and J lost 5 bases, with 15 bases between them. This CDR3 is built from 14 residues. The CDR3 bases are TGTGCCAGCAGTCCCCGGGGCGCGAGTACTGAAGCTTTCTTT. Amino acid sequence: CASSPRGASTEAFF.